These 5 T cell receptor beta chains share one sample of origin, sequenced in a study of T cell responses to AZD1222 COVID-19 vaccine (dated by TCRdb to the early 2020s). Read against the paper, the sample's time point label means: about 28 days (+/-7) after the second vaccine dose. Libraries were built with the immunoSEQ multiplex PCR assay. What TCRdb holds here is the immuneACCESS table cut down to in-frame rearrangements. Part of the clones is not present; checked against another copy, under half of the missing clones reflect an unresolved V gene, and the others are unexplained. Counted in this sample were some 200,000 clones; 80% to 95% of them appeared once. The ten largest clones capture 3% to 4% of the sample. Sequencing was performed on peripheral blood, taken 28 days after the second AZD1222 dose. The receptors were sampled from an adult who received the AZD1222 COVID-19 vaccine.

Only one count was recorded for this clone. The rearrangement uses TRBV5-4 and TRBJ2-6, with D uncertain. In germline, CDR1 is SGHNT, CDR2 YYREEE (reference sequence). The CDR3 consists of 15 residues. V dropped 1 base and J dropped 2 bases, with 7 bases sitting between them. The CDR3 here is CASSLRRAGANVLTF. As DNA, the CDR3 is TGTGCCAGCAGCTTGCGAAGGGCTGGGGCCAACGTCCTGACTTTC.

The gene calls are TRBV28 and TRBJ2-3, with TRBD2 as a possible D gene (8 bases). Per the germline V gene, CDR1 is MDHEN and CDR2 is SYDVKM. This CDR3 is 16 amino acids long. V was pared by 3 bases and J by 4 bases, with 17 bases between. The CDR3 region has the DNA TGTGCCAGCAGTTTTCCGGGACTAGGGGGCGCAGATACGCAGTATTTT. It specifies CASSFPGLGGADTQYF.

The CDR3 protein is CAIRQQGANEKLFF. CDR3 bases: TGTGCCATCAGGCAACAGGGGGCTAATGAAAAACTGTTTTTT. This sequence joins TRBV10-3 and TRBJ1-4; 8 bases agree with TRBD1. V trimming: 6 bases; J trimming: 3 bases; junction bases outside the gene matches: 3. The CDR3 sequence is 14 residues long. Germline loops: CDR1 ENHRY, CDR2 SYGVKD.

The chain recombines TRBV5-1 with TRBJ1-2; no clear D gene. Germline CDR1 is SGHRS and CDR2 is YFSETQ. CDR3 length equals 13 residues. V was shortened by 4 bases and J by 8 bases, with 15 bases between the two germline ends. Here the CDR3 DNA reads TGCGCCAGCAGCCTGGAGCCCCGGAGGGGCTACACCTTC. Translated: CASSLEPRRGYTF.

The table lists this clone with a few counts. The chain employs TRBV28 and TRBJ1-1; 7 bases match TRBD1. The V segment lost 6 bases and the J segment 1 base; nucleotides outside the gene matches: 11. Looked up from germline, CDR1 is MDHEN and CDR2 is SYDVKM. The CDR3 loop spans 16 amino acids. The CDR3 DNA sequence: TGTGCCAGCAGGCTTCCGACAGGGCGCGCGAACACTGAAGCTTTCTTT. Translation: CASRLPTGRANTEAFF.